These 32 T cell receptor beta chains were sequenced from one sample in a study of regulatory T cells in long-lasting Graves disease. Arm-PCR with iRepertoire HTBI primers amplified the CDR3 regions for these TCR beta libraries. TCRdb analysed the multiplex PCR reads with MiXCR anew, one entry per CDR3 protein. The sample lists some 450,000 distinct CDR3 sequences, around a quarter occurring once. Time point given: persistent/refractory GD, antithyroid drugs over 5 years with positive TRAb. Extracted RNA from PBMCs served as the source of the TCR library. The input for sequencing was peripheral blood mononuclear cells (PBMCs), taken when the disease was refractory, from a patient treated with antithyroid drugs. The receptor source for this set is a female donor with Graves disease.

This clonotype was observed many times. This chain connects TRBV2 to TRBJ2-5; maybe TRBD2 (5 bases). The V end lost 5 bases, the J end lost 7 bases, and 20 bases lay between the germline ends. This CDR3 is built from 15 residues. Per germline, CDR1 SNHLY and CDR2 FYNNEI. The DNA of the CDR3 is TGTGCCAGCAGTAATGCTCACAGTGAGGGAAGGACCCAGTACTTC. Translated, it gives CASSNAHSEGRTQYF.

The chain links TRBV11-2 to TRBJ2-6; D remains unclear. Germline V gene data show CDR1 as SGHAT and CDR2 as FQNNGV. The CDR3 is made up of 14 amino acids. The germline V and J ends were trimmed by 4 bases and 2 bases, with 6 bases remaining between them. The CDR3 coding sequence is TGTGCCAGCAGCTCCCGGGCTGGGGCCAACGTCCTGACTTTC. This encodes CASSSRAGANVLTF. Together with reference TRBV11-2 and TRBJ2-6, the CDR3 gives the full variable domain: EAGVAQSPRYKIIEKRQSVAFWCNPISGHATLYWYQQILGQGPKLLIQFQNNGVVDDSQLPKDRFSAERLKGVDSTLKIQPAKLEDSAVYLCASSSRAGANVLTFGAGSRLTVL.

The rearrangement links TRBV12-3 or TRBV12-4 to TRBJ2-1; 10 nucleotides line up with TRBD2. This CDR3 contains 15 residues. Unmatched junction bases numbered 5, after V lost 6 bases and J lost 3 bases. For the CDR3, the DNA is TGTGCCAGCAGAACCGGACTAGCGGTCTACAATGAGCAGTTCTTC. The encoded protein is CASRTGLAVYNEQFF.

This clonotype showed up just once. V is TRBV3-1 and J is TRBJ2-1, with TRBD2 matching over 12 bases. J was trimmed by 8 bases and V by 4 bases; bases with no gene match: 6. The CDR3 consists of 15 residues. Germline V gene lookup returns CDR1 LGHDT and CDR2 YNNKEL (reference sequence). DNA for the CDR3: TGTGCCAGCAGCCTCGGGACTAGCGGGCTCTATGAGCAGTTCTTC. Its protein product is CASSLGTSGLYEQFF.

This clonotype has a count of ten or more. This chain links TRBV27 with TRBJ1-1, with a tentative D call TRBD1 (6 bases). Looked up from germline, CDR1 is MNHEY and CDR2 is SMNVEV (reference sequence). The CDR3 length is 14 residues. Trimming left V 6 bases short and J 4 bases short, with 15 bases between. CDR3 loop: CASRPDRTLTEAFF. Here the CDR3 DNA reads TGTGCCAGCAGACCCGACAGGACACTCACTGAAGCTTTCTTT.

This chain uses TRBV19 with TRBJ2-5, with TRBD1 as a possible D gene (6 bases). Trimming cost V 3 bases and J 4 bases, with 9 bases left between them. This CDR3 has 13 residues. CDR1 is LNHDA, CDR2 SQIVND, per germline (reference sequence). The CDR3 loop reads CASSIGRGETQYF. The CDR3 DNA follows: TGTGCCAGTAGTATTGGCAGGGGAGAGACCCAGTACTTC. Full variable domain (outside the CDR3, taken from reference TRBV19 and TRBJ2-5): DGGITQSPKYLFRKEGQNVTLSCEQNLNHDAMYWYRQDPGQGLRLIYYSQIVNDFQKGDIAEGYSVSREKKESFPLTVTSAQKNPTAFYLCASSIGRGETQYFGPGTRLLVL.

In its sample, this clonotype was seen many times. This chain uses TRBV3-1 with TRBJ1-1; 7 bases fit TRBD1. The CDR3 consists of 13 residues. Germline V gene data show CDR1 as LGHDT and CDR2 as YNNKEL (reference sequence). Trimming removed 5 bases from V and 5 bases from J; junction bases left unmatched: 5. The CDR3 is CASSDDRATEAFF. In DNA form, the CDR3 reads TGTGCCAGCAGCGACGACAGGGCTACTGAAGCTTTCTTT.

The rearrangement links TRBV2 to TRBJ2-1; 13 bases align to TRBD2. Germline V gene lookup returns CDR1 SNHLY and CDR2 FYNNEI. The J segment lost 4 bases and the V segment lost 4 bases, leaving 10 bases of the junction unmatched. The CDR3 sequence is 18 residues long. This chain's CDR3 is CASSALRLAGGRYNEQFF. CDR3 bases: TGTGCCAGCAGTGCCCTGCGACTAGCGGGAGGACGGTACAATGAGCAGTTCTTC.

This clonotype appeared once. Given a much more abundant clone one base away, this may be a read error. CDR3 in amino acids: CASSLEPGAYDYTF. CDR3 in DNA: TGTGCCAGCAGCTTAGAGCCAGGAGCTTATGACTACACCTTC. The J gene is TRBJ1-2, the V gene TRBV7-9; unclear D gene. The V gene's germline CDR1 is SEHNR and CDR2 FQNEAQ (reference sequence). The CDR3 has 14 residues.

This clonotype turned up a few times. This chain links TRBV24-1 with TRBJ2-1; TRBD1 agrees at 9 bases. Germline assignment: CDR1 KGHDR and CDR2 SFDVKD. CDR3 length equals 14 residues. After removal of 6 bases from V and 8 bases from J, the junction contained 7 bases not matched to a gene. This CDR3 reads CATSRDRDSDEQFF. DNA for the CDR3: TGTGCCACCAGTCGGGACAGGGATAGCGATGAGCAGTTCTTC.

This clonotype showed up many times. V gene TRBV13 combines with J gene TRBJ2-2; D is perhaps TRBD2 (5 bases). The germline CDR1 and CDR2 sequences are PRHDT and FYEKMQ (reference sequence). CDR3 length: 19 amino acids. Trimming removed 8 bases at V and 3 bases at J, with 28 bases between. CDR3 coding DNA: TGTGCCAGCCGGACTGATCGCGATCTAGACTCTCCACACACCGGGGAGCTGTTTTTT. This encodes CASRTDRDLDSPHTGELFF. Filled out from reference TRBV13 and TRBJ2-2, the complete variable domain reads AAGVIQSPRHLIKEKRETATLKCYPIPRHDTVYWYQQGPGQDPQFLISFYEKMQSDKGSIPDRFSAQQFSDYHSELNMSSLELGDSALYFCASRTDRDLDSPHTGELFFGEGSRLTVL.

The rearrangement uses TRBV20-1 and TRBJ2-2; TRBD2 agrees at 8 bases. The CDR3 contains 15 residues. V was pared by 0 bases and J by 2 bases, with 2 bases of the junction left unmatched. Per the germline V gene, CDR1 is DFQATT and CDR2 is SNEGSKA (reference sequence). The DNA of the CDR3 is TGCAGTGCTAGAGACGGGAGGGTTAACACCGGGGAGCTGTTTTTT. This gives the protein CSARDGRVNTGELFF.

This clonotype was detected a few times. J is TRBJ2-2 and V is TRBV7-8; tentatively, D is TRBD2 (6 bases). The V end was cut by 0 bases, the J end by 6 bases, with 11 bases between. Germline lookup yields CDR1 SGHVS and CDR2 FQNEAQ. The CDR3 extends over 15 amino acids. CDR3 sequence (DNA): TGTGCCAGCAGCTTAGCGTCGGGAGTCCCCGGGGAGCTGTTTTTT. The encoded protein is CASSLASGVPGELFF. Using reference TRBV7-8 and TRBJ2-2 for the parts outside the CDR3, the full variable domain is GAGVSQSPRYKVAKRGQDVALRCDPISGHVSLFWYQQALGQGPEFLTYFQNEAQLDKSGLPSDRFFAERPEGSVSTLKIQRTQQEDSAVYLCASSLASGVPGELFFGEGSRLTVL.

The chain uses TRBV7-9 and TRBJ2-5, with TRBD1 as a possible D gene (6 bases). Trimming cost V 3 bases and J 3 bases, with 11 bases left between them. The germline V gene has CDR1 SEHNR and CDR2 FQNEAQ (reference sequence). This CDR3 is 14 amino acids long. The CDR3 protein is CASSFGQKEETQYF. DNA of the CDR3: TGTGCCAGCAGCTTCGGACAGAAAGAAGAGACCCAGTACTTC.

This clonotype has just a few counts. The chain has TRBV7-9 and TRBJ1-4, with D unresolved. Per the germline V gene, CDR1 is SEHNR and CDR2 is FQNEAQ (reference sequence). Trimming left V 4 bases short and J 1 base short, with 7 bases between. CDR3 length: 14 residues. DNA of the CDR3: TGTGCCAGCAGCTCGATGGTAACTAATGAAAAACTGTTTTTT. Encoded protein: CASSSMVTNEKLFF.

This clonotype was observed a handful of times. The rearrangement joins TRBV19 to TRBJ1-1, with D hard to call. CDR3 length: 14 residues. Germline-derived CDR1 and CDR2 are LNHDA and SQIVND (reference sequence). V lost 6 bases and J lost 0, with 11 bases in between. The CDR3 reads CASRRQQVNTEAFF. CDR3 coding DNA: TGTGCCAGTAGAAGGCAGCAGGTGAACACTGAAGCTTTCTTT.

Only a few counts were recorded for this clonotype. The chain uses TRBV5-6 and TRBJ2-7; 7 bases are a match to TRBD1. J gave up 7 bases and V 4 bases, and 8 bases lay outside the gene matches. Germline values: CDR1 SGHDT, CDR2 YYEEEE. This CDR3 has 13 residues. This CDR3 is CASSGDRAKEQYF. In DNA, the CDR3 is TGTGCCAGCAGCGGCGACAGGGCGAAGGAGCAGTACTTC.

CDR3 region: CASSGLDMAEAFF. In DNA form, the CDR3 reads TGTGCCAGCAGTGGACTGGATATGGCTGAAGCTTTCTTT. The chain is built from TRBV12-3 or TRBV12-4 and TRBJ1-1, with D unresolved. Trimming took 5 bases from V and 6 from J, leaving 13 bases between them. This CDR3 region has 13 residues.

The gene calls are TRBV6-2 or TRBV6-3 and TRBJ2-5; 10 nucleotides line up with TRBD2. Unmatched junction bases numbered 10, after V lost 5 bases and J lost 4 bases. Germline-derived CDR1 and CDR2 are MNHEY and SVGEGT. CDR3 size: 16 residues. The CDR3 nucleotides are TGTGCCAGCAGTCCCCTGTGGATAGCGGGAGGAGAGACCCAGTACTTC. As protein: CASSPLWIAGGETQYF.

This clonotype was counted a few times. The chain couples TRBV29-1 to TRBJ2-7; TRBD1 agrees at 9 bases. V was clipped by 2 bases and J by 5 bases; unmatched bases: 10. Germline-derived CDR1 and CDR2 are SQVTM and ANQGSEA. The CDR3 totals 15 residues. CDR3 nucleotides: TGCAGCGTTGAACCGGGGACAGGGTTTACCAACGAGCAGTACTTC. This translates into CSVEPGTGFTNEQYF.

This clonotype appeared once. J is TRBJ2-1 and V is TRBV9; 8 bases map to TRBD2. Germline-derived CDR1 and CDR2 are SGDLS and YYNGEE. The CDR3 is 16 residues long. V was pared by 0 bases and J by 1 base, with 3 bases of the junction left unmatched. Here the CDR3 reads CASSVAASGSYNEQFF. The CDR3 coding sequence is TGTGCCAGCAGCGTAGCGGCTAGCGGGTCCTACAATGAGCAGTTCTTC.

This clonotype was seen a few times. This chain links TRBV18 with TRBJ2-5; possible D gene TRBD2, 6 bases. With 0 bases removed from V and 5 bases from J, the gap between germline ends came to 13 bases. The length of the CDR3 is 15 residues. Per germline, CDR1 KGHSH and CDR2 LQKENI. The CDR3 DNA reads as TGTGCCAGCTCACCACCGGGCGGGGTTGGGGAGACCCAGTACTTC. This codes for CASSPPGGVGETQYF.

The V and J genes are TRBV6-2 or TRBV6-3 and TRBJ2-4; 9 bases line up with TRBD2. The junction had 7 bases not matched to a gene; V was cut back by 4 bases and J by 3 bases. The CDR3 loop spans 16 amino acids. The germline V gene encodes CDR1 MNHEY and CDR2 SVGEGT. The CDR3 reads CASSSPAGGDKNIQYF. CDR3 DNA sequence: TGTGCCAGCAGTTCCCCAGCGGGAGGTGACAAAAACATTCAGTACTTC.

Ten or more counts support this clonotype. This chain uses TRBV6-5 with TRBJ1-1; a weak D match, TRBD1 (5 bases). Germline loops: CDR1 MNHEY, CDR2 SVGAGI. The CDR3 loop spans 15 amino acids. The germline V and J ends were trimmed by 0 bases and 4 bases, with 12 bases remaining between them. The CDR3: CASSYSSPGGTEAFF. In DNA form, the CDR3 reads TGTGCCAGCAGTTACTCGTCCCCGGGGGGCACTGAAGCTTTCTTT.

The J gene is TRBJ2-2, the V gene TRBV29-1, with D tentatively TRBD2 (6 bases). V was shortened by 6 bases and J by 0 bases, with 17 bases between the two germline ends. CDR3 length: 16 amino acids. CDR1 is SQVTM and CDR2 is ANQGSEA in the germline V gene. The CDR3 is CSVRDLGVANTGELFF. CDR3 coding DNA: TGCAGCGTCCGGGACTTGGGGGTCGCGAACACCGGGGAGCTGTTTTTT.

This clonotype came up many times. The chain couples TRBV6-2 or TRBV6-3 to TRBJ2-5; a possible D gene is TRBD2 (7 bases). The CDR3 sequence is 15 residues long. V was trimmed by 2 bases and J by 2 bases, leaving 12 bases between them. Germline assignment: CDR1 MNHEY and CDR2 SVGEGT. CDR3 sequence reads: CASSYAGASQETQYF. The CDR3, as DNA: TGTGCCAGCAGTTACGCGGGGGCGTCACAAGAGACCCAGTACTTC.

This clonotype was picked up a small number of times. The V gene is TRBV6-2 or TRBV6-3, the J gene TRBJ2-7, with 8 bases identical to TRBD1. V lost 6 bases and J lost 6; bases outside the gene matches: 16. Germline CDR1 MNHEY, CDR2 SVGEGT. CDR3 length equals 16 residues. CDR3 region: CASSSYRRTGPREQYF. In DNA, the CDR3 is TGTGCCAGCAGCTCCTACCGGCGGACAGGGCCCCGCGAGCAGTACTTC.

V and J are TRBV20-1 and TRBJ1-6; D may be TRBD1 (6 bases). Germline CDR1 is DFQATT and CDR2 is SNEGSKA (reference sequence). CDR3 length: 14 amino acids. V was shortened by 7 bases and J by 7 bases, with 17 bases between the two germline ends. The CDR3 here is CSGKVAGENSPLHF. The CDR3 DNA sequence: TGCAGTGGGAAGGTGGCAGGGGAGAATTCACCCCTCCACTTT.

This chain joins TRBV9 and TRBJ2-7, with D perhaps TRBD1 (6 bases). The germline V and J ends were trimmed by 0 bases and 2 bases, with 12 bases remaining between them. From germline, CDR1 is SGDLS and CDR2 YYNGEE. This CDR3 contains 15 residues. This CDR3 is CASSVGGGPTYEQYF. The CDR3 DNA is TGTGCCAGCAGCGTAGGTGGGGGCCCCACCTACGAGCAGTACTTC.

This clonotype has at least ten counts. The chain recombines TRBV6-1 with TRBJ1-4, with TRBD1 identical over 9 bases. V lost 7 bases and J lost 6; bases outside the gene matches: 9. Germline assignment: CDR1 MNHNS and CDR2 SASEGT. This CDR3 has 15 residues. The CDR3 region has the DNA TGTGCCAGCACCCGGTTGGGACAGGGTGATGAAAAACTGTTTTTT. Protein: CASTRLGQGDEKLFF.

Notes on this clonotype: Just one base apart from a much larger clone, this may be a read error. CDR3 residues: CASSYGVMNTEAFF. The CDR3 DNA reads TGTGCCAGCAGTTACGGGGTAATGAACACTGAAGCTTTCTTT. This chain uses TRBV6-5 with TRBJ1-1; D not certain. With 2 bases removed from V and 0 bases from J, the gap between germline ends came to 7 bases. Germline CDR1 reads MNHEY; CDR2 reads SVGAGI. This CDR3 has 14 residues.

The chain carries TRBV7-2 and TRBJ2-7; 8 nucleotides match TRBD2. Germline CDR1 and CDR2: SGHTA and FQGNSA. CDR3 length equals 16 residues. J lost 1 base, V lost 5 bases, and 10 bases had no gene match. The CDR3 region has the DNA TGTGCCAGCAGCCGTGGCCCGGGACTAGTTTCCTACGAGCAGTACTTC. Amino acid sequence: CASSRGPGLVSYEQYF.